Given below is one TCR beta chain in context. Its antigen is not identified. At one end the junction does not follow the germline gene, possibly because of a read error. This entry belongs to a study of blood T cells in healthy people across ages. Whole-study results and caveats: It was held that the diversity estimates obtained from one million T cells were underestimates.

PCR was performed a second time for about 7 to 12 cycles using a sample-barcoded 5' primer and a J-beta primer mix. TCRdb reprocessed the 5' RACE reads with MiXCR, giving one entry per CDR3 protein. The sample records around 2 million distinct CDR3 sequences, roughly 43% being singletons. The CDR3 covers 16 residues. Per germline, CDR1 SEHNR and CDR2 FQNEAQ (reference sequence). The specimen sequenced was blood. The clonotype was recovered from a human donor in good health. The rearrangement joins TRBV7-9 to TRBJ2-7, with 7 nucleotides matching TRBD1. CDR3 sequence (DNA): TGTGCCAGCAGCTTATCGACAGGGCTACAACTCTACGATCAGTACTTC. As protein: CASSLSTGLQLYDQYF.